This TCR beta chain was sequenced during a study of blood T cell repertoires in COVID-19. About the research overall: Acute and convalescent COVID-19 samples came from the United States, Italy and Spain. Nucleic acid was either cDNA or gDNA, and it came from T cells, B-cell-depleted T cells, or PBMCs.

V gave up 5 bases and J gave up 0 bases, with 11 bases separating them. Germline values: CDR1 SGHTA, CDR2 FQGNSA. This CDR3 contains 15 residues. Per the original data handling: Estimates of nucleated cell counts were drawn from the amplification of reference gene primers. Profiled with immunoSEQ multiplex PCR; TCRdb holds only in-frame clones, not every one. V and J calls and clone size are copied from that table; D and trimming were computed from the DNA. This table holds some 89,000 clones, approximately 79% found once. The chain links TRBV7-2 to TRBJ1-3; D not certain. The TCR originated in a man between 70 and 80 years old with acute or convalescent COVID-19. The source material was peripheral blood. CDR3: CASSSRLFSGNTIYF. The CDR3 bases are TGTGCCAGCAGCAGCCGACTCTTCTCTGGAAACACCATATATTTT. The full variable domain, with the rest looked up from reference TRBV7-2 and TRBJ1-3, is GAGVSQSPSNKVTEKGKDVELRCDPISGHTALYWYRQSLGQGLEFLIYFQGNSAPDKSGLPSDRFSAERTGGSVSTLTIQRTQQEDSAVYLCASSSRLFSGNTIYFGEGSWLTVV.